These 10 T cell receptor beta chains were all obtained from the same sample, sequenced in a study of regulatory T cells in long-lasting Graves disease. The TCR beta library used iRepertoire HTBI primers with Arm-PCR amplification of CDR3. Each CDR3 protein gets one entry after TCRdb re-called the multiplex PCR reads with MiXCR. The sample has 450,000 or so distinct CDR3 sequences; 20% to 25% are singletons. Time point described: persistent/refractory GD, antithyroid drugs over 5 years with positive TRAb. After RNA was extracted from PBMCs, the TCR library was made from it. Sequences were derived from peripheral blood mononuclear cells (PBMCs), sampled when the disease was refractory, from a patient treated with antithyroid drugs. All receptors derive from a female donor with Graves disease.

As regards this clonotype: A read error is possible here, since a much larger clone lies one base away. The rearrangement joins TRBV6-2 or TRBV6-3 to TRBJ2-7; 11 bases line up with TRBD2. The CDR3 has 15 amino acids. Germline CDR1 reads MNHEY; CDR2 reads SVGEGT. The CDR3 region has the DNA TGTACCAGCAGTTACTCGGGACTAGCGGTGTACGAGCAGTACTTC. Protein sequence: CTSSYSGLAVYEQYF.

At least ten counts were recorded for this clonotype. The chain combines TRBV12-3 or TRBV12-4 with TRBJ2-2; D possibly corresponds to TRBD1 (6 bases). The CDR3 is 15 amino acids. V lost 4 bases and J 3 bases, leaving 12 bases between the germline ends. CDR3 bases: TGTGCCAGCAGTTCCGCAGGGGTGTACACCGGGGAGCTGTTTTTT. Its protein is CASSSAGVYTGELFF.

This clonotype was counted many times. CDR3 loop: CASSLTGWYEQYF. In DNA form, the CDR3 reads TGTGCCAGCAGCTTAACAGGGTGGTACGAGCAGTACTTC. The chain joins TRBV7-2 to TRBJ2-7, with D perhaps TRBD1 (6 bases). The V end lost 2 bases, the J end lost 4 bases, and 9 bases lay between the germline ends. CDR3 length equals 13 residues. Per the germline V gene, CDR1 is SGHTA and CDR2 is FQGNSA.

J is TRBJ2-2 and V is TRBV5-1; D unclear. The CDR3 spans 15 residues. Germline V gene lookup returns CDR1 SGHRS and CDR2 YFSETQ. Between the trimmed V and J ends, which lost 2 bases and 2 bases, there was a span of 10 bases. CDR3 bases: TGCGCCAGCAGCTTCACGGCAGGAAACACCGGGGAGCTGTTTTTT. As protein: CASSFTAGNTGELFF.

The rearrangement links TRBV20-1 to TRBJ1-6, with D tentatively TRBD1 (6 bases). The germline V gene has CDR1 DFQATT and CDR2 SNEGSKA (reference sequence). The ends were cut back, 4 bases at V and 7 bases at J, with 23 bases in the middle. This CDR3 region has 17 residues. The CDR3 sequence: CSAMGAGSPTGNSPLHF. The DNA for the CDR3 is TGCAGTGCTATGGGGGCAGGGAGCCCCACGGGGAATTCACCCCTCCACTTT.

V is TRBV29-1 and J is TRBJ2-3; perhaps TRBD2 as D (6 bases). The V gene's germline CDR1 is SQVTM and CDR2 ANQGSEA. The CDR3 is 15 residues long. Between the trimmed V and J ends, which lost 5 bases and 0 bases, there was a span of 15 bases. CDR3 loop: CSVSLAYPSTDTQYF. CDR3 coding DNA: TGCAGCGTTAGCCTAGCGTACCCTAGCACAGATACGCAGTATTTT.

This clonotype was seen a few times. The J gene is TRBJ2-7, the V gene TRBV9, with TRBD2 identical over 7 bases. This CDR3 comprises 17 residues. CDR1 SGDLS and CDR2 YYNGEE come from the germline V gene. V shed 0 bases and J 3 bases; nucleotides not matched to a gene: 12. The CDR3 sequence: CASSVGGGSGSSYEQYF. CDR3 nucleotides: TGTGCCAGCAGCGTAGGGGGTGGTAGCGGGTCTAGCTACGAGCAGTACTTC.

Comment on this clonotype: A read error may explain this, as a much larger clone is one base away. V and J are TRBV20-1 and TRBJ2-5; no firm D call. V lost 3 bases and J lost 2, with 10 bases in between. The CDR3 is 13 amino acids. Germline V gene sequence: CDR1 DFQATT, CDR2 SNEGSKA (reference sequence). The CDR3 protein is CSARETLQETQYF. The CDR3 coding sequence is TGCAGTGCTAGGGAGACTTTACAAGAGACCCAGTACTTC.

This clonotype appeared a single time. This may come from a read error, since a much larger clone is one base off. This chain connects TRBV6-2 or TRBV6-3 to TRBJ2-7; D might be TRBD1 or TRBD2, each matching 5 bases. CDR1 and CDR2 from the germline V gene are MNHEY and SVGEGT. The CDR3 consists of 16 residues. The CDR3 loop reads CASSYTPRVTGHEQCF. CDR3 bases: TGTGCCAGCAGTTACACTCCCCGGGTCACGGGGCACGAGCAGTGCTTC.

Regarding this clonotype: A much larger clone sits a single nucleotide away, making a read error possible. The J gene is TRBJ2-7, the V gene TRBV12-3 or TRBV12-4; 12 bases agree with TRBD2. The CDR3 is 14 residues long. The chain's CDR3 is CACSRTSGMDEQYF. In nucleotides, the CDR3 is TGTGCCTGCAGTCGGACTAGCGGGATGGACGAGCAGTACTTC.